This T cell receptor beta chain is drawn from a study of Tregs in tolerant kidney transplant recipients. Mixed chimerism was transient after nonmyeloablative marrow transplants from related graft donors. Trimming took 6 bases from V and 3 from J, leaving 15 bases between them. Germline CDR1 is MNHEY and CDR2 is SMNVEV (reference sequence). This CDR3 is 16 amino acids long. Produced via immunoSEQ multiplex PCR; TCRdb's table is partial and in-frame only. The data hold some 57,000 clones, with around 90% observed a single time. The TCR originated in a human patient who received a combined kidney and bone marrow transplant. Some of the T cells might come from the graft donor. The material was CD8+ T cells from blood (PBMCs), obtained 24 months after the transplant. V and J are TRBV27 and TRBJ1-6; weak D call: TRBD1 (6 bases). DNA of the CDR3: TGTGCCAGCAGCGATTTTGGGGACAACTATAATTCACCCCTCCACTTT. Its protein is CASSDFGDNYNSPLHF.